The rows below give T cell receptor beta chains drawn from one sample of a study of cytomegalovirus exposure and HLA in healthy donors. Produced via immunoSEQ multiplex PCR; TCRdb's table is partial and in-frame only. In the table there are 150,000 or so clones, nearly 80% of which are singletons. The sequenced sample consisted of PBMCs. These receptors all come from a man in his fifties in good health and CMV-seropositive. Both conserved end residues are part of each CDR3. The order of the fields is CDR3 DNA, CDR3 protein, D gene, clone size, J gene, V gene. A D gene is named only where the DNA matches it firmly. The size of a clone is reported for some rows only, either as once, few or many, or as a class for expanded clones.

CDR3 DNA: TGTGCCAGCAGACGCCCCCAGGGGGTAAACTATGGCTACACCTTC
CDR3 protein: CASRRPQGVNYGYTF
D gene: TRBD1
clone size: .
J gene: TRBJ1-2
V gene: TRBV6-6

CDR3 DNA: TGTGCCAGCAGTCAGGCGACGGGAGTAGGAGAGACCCAGTACTTC
CDR3 protein: CASSQATGVGETQYF
D gene: .
clone size: few
J gene: TRBJ2-5
V gene: TRBV2

CDR3 DNA: TGTTCCAGCAGCTCCCTCGTTAGGAACACCGGGGAGCTGTTTTTT
CDR3 protein: CSSSSLVRNTGELFF
D gene: .
clone size: .
J gene: TRBJ2-2
V gene: TRBV7-9

CDR3 DNA: TGTGCCAGCAGTGAAGGGGACAGACACCAAGAGACCCAGTACTTC
CDR3 protein: CASSEGDRHQETQYF
D gene: TRBD1
clone size: .
J gene: TRBJ2-5
V gene: TRBV6-1

CDR3 DNA: TGTGCCAGCAGATCGGACAGGGCGAGCACCGGGGAGCTGTTTTTT
CDR3 protein: CASRSDRASTGELFF
D gene: TRBD1
clone size: .
J gene: TRBJ2-2
V gene: TRBV6-5

CDR3 DNA: TGTGCCAGCAGTTCAGCGGCCGGGACAGGGGACGGCTACACCTTC
CDR3 protein: CASSSAAGTGDGYTF
D gene: TRBD1
clone size: .
J gene: TRBJ1-2
V gene: TRBV28

CDR3 DNA: TGTGCCTGGGGCGTACAGGGGGCGCGGAGTGGCAATCAGCCCCAGCATTTT
CDR3 protein: CAWGVQGARSGNQPQHF
D gene: TRBD1
clone size: .
J gene: TRBJ1-5
V gene: TRBV30

CDR3 DNA: TGTGCCAGCAGCCAGGGGGCAACAGGGGCTGAGCAGTTCTTC
CDR3 protein: CASSQGATGAEQFF
D gene: TRBD1
clone size: once
J gene: TRBJ2-1
V gene: TRBV7-8

CDR3 DNA: TGTGCCAGCAGTCCCGACAGGTTCGGTCGGGAGACCCAGTACTTC
CDR3 protein: CASSPDRFGRETQYF
D gene: .
clone size: .
J gene: TRBJ2-5
V gene: TRBV5-4

CDR3 DNA: TGTGCCAGCTCACCCCGGGGGTTCGAGACCCAGTACTTC
CDR3 protein: CASSPRGFETQYF
D gene: .
clone size: .
J gene: TRBJ2-5
V gene: TRBV18

CDR3 DNA: TGTGCCAGCAGTCTGATCGGACAGGGGGCCTATGAGCAGTTCTTC
CDR3 protein: CASSLIGQGAYEQFF
D gene: TRBD1
clone size: .
J gene: TRBJ2-1
V gene: TRBV28

CDR3 DNA: TGTGCCAGCAGCTTGGACGGGGGGGCCAATGGCTACACCTTC
CDR3 protein: CASSLDGGANGYTF
D gene: .
clone size: once
J gene: TRBJ1-2
V gene: TRBV5-4

CDR3 DNA: TGTGCCAGCAGCTTATTCCAGGGAGATACGCAGTATTTT
CDR3 protein: CASSLFQGDTQYF
D gene: .
clone size: .
J gene: TRBJ2-3
V gene: TRBV7-8

CDR3 DNA: TGCGCCAGCAGCCAAGATGAACAAGTTGGGACAGGAGTAACAACTAATGAAAAACTGTTTTTT
CDR3 protein: CASSQDEQVGTGVTTNEKLFF
D gene: TRBD1
clone size: once
J gene: TRBJ1-4
V gene: TRBV4-1

CDR3 DNA: TGTGCCAGCAGCTGGGCCCCTAGCGGGGGGGCAAGAGAGACCCAGTACTTC
CDR3 protein: CASSWAPSGGARETQYF
D gene: TRBD2
clone size: .
J gene: TRBJ2-5
V gene: TRBV5-4

CDR3 DNA: TGTGCCAGCAGGGGGACAGGAACTAACTATGGCTACACCTTC
CDR3 protein: CASRGTGTNYGYTF
D gene: TRBD1
clone size: once
J gene: TRBJ1-2
V gene: TRBV27

CDR3 DNA: TGTGCCAGCAGTGCGATGGACAGGGGGCAGAACATTCAGTACTTC
CDR3 protein: CASSAMDRGQNIQYF
D gene: TRBD1
clone size: once
J gene: TRBJ2-4
V gene: TRBV2

CDR3 DNA: TGTGCCAGCAGCTTATCAGGGATCAATCAGCCCCAGCATTTT
CDR3 protein: CASSLSGINQPQHF
D gene: .
clone size: .
J gene: TRBJ1-5
V gene: TRBV7-2

CDR3 DNA: TGTGCCAGCAGCCAGCGGGCAGGTAACAATCAGCCCCAGCATTTT
CDR3 protein: CASSQRAGNNQPQHF
D gene: .
clone size: .
J gene: TRBJ1-5
V gene: TRBV4-2

CDR3 DNA: TGTGCCAGCAGCGGGACAGCCTATAATTCACCCCTCCACTTT
CDR3 protein: CASSGTAYNSPLHF
D gene: .
clone size: .
J gene: TRBJ1-6
V gene: TRBV9

CDR3 DNA: TGTGCCAGCAGCCCGGGACTAGCGTTCACAGATACGCAGTATTTT
CDR3 protein: CASSPGLAFTDTQYF
D gene: TRBD2
clone size: .
J gene: TRBJ2-3
V gene: TRBV5-4

CDR3 DNA: TGTGCCAGCTCCCCTTTCGGTGAGCAGTTCTTC
CDR3 protein: CASSPFGEQFF
D gene: .
clone size: .
J gene: TRBJ2-1
V gene: TRBV18

CDR3 DNA: TGTGCCAGCAAGGGCGGGGGGAAAAACACAGATACGCAGTATTTT
CDR3 protein: CASKGGGKNTDTQYF
D gene: TRBD2
clone size: .
J gene: TRBJ2-3
V gene: TRBV5-6

CDR3 DNA: TGCGCCAGCAGCTCCGGGACAGGGGGATACGAGCAGTACTTC
CDR3 protein: CASSSGTGGYEQYF
D gene: TRBD1
clone size: .
J gene: TRBJ2-7
V gene: TRBV5-1

CDR3 DNA: TGCAGCGTTGATCGAACCGGTCGGGACAATGAGCAGTTCTTC
CDR3 protein: CSVDRTGRDNEQFF
D gene: .
clone size: .
J gene: TRBJ2-1
V gene: TRBV29-1

CDR3 DNA: TGTGCTAGTGCCCTGATGCCTGGGACAGGGGGGACCGGGGAGCTGTTTTTT
CDR3 protein: CASALMPGTGGTGELFF
D gene: TRBD1
clone size: once
J gene: TRBJ2-2
V gene: TRBV12-5

CDR3 DNA: TGTGCCAGCAGGCTGAGGGGGACAGGGAACACTGAAGCTTTCTTT
CDR3 protein: CASRLRGTGNTEAFF
D gene: TRBD1
clone size: .
J gene: TRBJ1-1
V gene: TRBV28

CDR3 DNA: TGTGCCAGCAGCCATCGGGACACCTACAATGAGCAGTTCTTC
CDR3 protein: CASSHRDTYNEQFF
D gene: .
clone size: few
J gene: TRBJ2-1
V gene: TRBV7-9

CDR3 DNA: TGTGCCAGCAGTTACGACTGGACAGGGCTACAGCCCCAGCATTTT
CDR3 protein: CASSYDWTGLQPQHF
D gene: TRBD1
clone size: .
J gene: TRBJ1-5
V gene: TRBV6-5

CDR3 DNA: TGCGCCAGCAGCTCCACAGGGGCTGGAAACACCATATATTTT
CDR3 protein: CASSSTGAGNTIYF
D gene: TRBD1
clone size: .
J gene: TRBJ1-3
V gene: TRBV5-1

CDR3 DNA: TGTGCCAGCAGCGTAGCGGACAGGGGTGATGAAGCTTTCTTT
CDR3 protein: CASSVADRGDEAFF
D gene: TRBD1
clone size: once
J gene: TRBJ1-1
V gene: TRBV9

CDR3 DNA: TGTGCCAGCAGCCAAGATTTTACCGGTACGCAGTATTTT
CDR3 protein: CASSQDFTGTQYF
D gene: .
clone size: once
J gene: TRBJ2-3
V gene: TRBV4-2

CDR3 DNA: TGCGCCAGCAGCTGGGGGACAGAAGCTAACTATGGCTACACCTTC
CDR3 protein: CASSWGTEANYGYTF
D gene: TRBD1
clone size: .
J gene: TRBJ1-2
V gene: TRBV5-1

CDR3 DNA: TGTGCCACCAAAGTGGGGCCGAACACTGAAGCTTTCTTT
CDR3 protein: CATKVGPNTEAFF
D gene: .
clone size: few
J gene: TRBJ1-1
V gene: TRBV6-5

CDR3 DNA: TGTGCCTGGAGGGAGATGGGAGGAGATTATAATTCACCCCTCCACTTT
CDR3 protein: CAWREMGGDYNSPLHF
D gene: .
clone size: .
J gene: TRBJ1-6
V gene: TRBV30

CDR3 DNA: TGTGCCAGTAGCCCTTGGGACAGCTACAATGAGCAGTTCTTC
CDR3 protein: CASSPWDSYNEQFF
D gene: TRBD1
clone size: .
J gene: TRBJ2-1
V gene: TRBV19

CDR3 DNA: TGTGCCAGCAGCTCAGAACGGCGGTCAGATACGCAGTATTTT
CDR3 protein: CASSSERRSDTQYF
D gene: .
clone size: .
J gene: TRBJ2-3
V gene: TRBV11-2

CDR3 DNA: TGTGCCAGCAGGGGCCCCTATAATTCACCCCTCCACTTT
CDR3 protein: CASRGPYNSPLHF
D gene: .
clone size: .
J gene: TRBJ1-6
V gene: TRBV2

CDR3 DNA: TGTGCCAGCAGCGGAGCTCAGACAGACCCCTATGGCTACACCTTC
CDR3 protein: CASSGAQTDPYGYTF
D gene: .
clone size: .
J gene: TRBJ1-2
V gene: TRBV13

CDR3 DNA: TGTGCCAGCAGCCGAAAACCCGGGACAGGCATTTTCTCTGGAAACACCATATATTTT
CDR3 protein: CASSRKPGTGIFSGNTIYF
D gene: TRBD1
clone size: .
J gene: TRBJ1-3
V gene: TRBV9

CDR3 DNA: TGTGCCAGCAGTTTAGCAGGGGGCGCGATCGGGGAGCTGTTTTTT
CDR3 protein: CASSLAGGAIGELFF
D gene: TRBD1
clone size: .
J gene: TRBJ2-2
V gene: TRBV28

CDR3 DNA: TGCGCCAGCAGCCTCCCGGGACAGGGTCCTCAAGAGCAGTTCTTC
CDR3 protein: CASSLPGQGPQEQFF
D gene: TRBD1
clone size: .
J gene: TRBJ2-1
V gene: TRBV5-1